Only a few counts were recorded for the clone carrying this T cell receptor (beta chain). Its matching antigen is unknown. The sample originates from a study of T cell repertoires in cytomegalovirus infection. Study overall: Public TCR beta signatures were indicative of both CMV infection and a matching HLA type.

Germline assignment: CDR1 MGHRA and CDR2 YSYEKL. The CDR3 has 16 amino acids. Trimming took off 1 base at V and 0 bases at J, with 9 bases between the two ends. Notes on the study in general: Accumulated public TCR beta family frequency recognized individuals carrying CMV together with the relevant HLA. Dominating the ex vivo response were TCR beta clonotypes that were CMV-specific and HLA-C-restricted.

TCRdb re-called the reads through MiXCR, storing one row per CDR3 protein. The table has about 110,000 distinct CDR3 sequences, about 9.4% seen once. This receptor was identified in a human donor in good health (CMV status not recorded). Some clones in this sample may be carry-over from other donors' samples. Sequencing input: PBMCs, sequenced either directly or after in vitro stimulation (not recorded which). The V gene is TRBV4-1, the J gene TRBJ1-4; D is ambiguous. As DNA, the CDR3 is TGCGCCAGCAGCCAAGGACCGACAACAACTAATGAAAAACTGTTTTTT. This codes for CASSQGPTTTNEKLFF.